This is a list of T cell receptor beta chains from one sample in a study of blood T cell repertoires in COVID-19. Sequencing used immunoSEQ multiplex PCR; TCRdb keeps in-frame clones, though not all of them. This sample has roughly 140,000 clones, with roughly 80% found just once. The material sequenced was peripheral blood. The receptors were sampled from a man aged 65 to 79 who had recovered from COVID-19. CDR3s include the opening cysteine and the closing phenylalanine or tryptophan. Each record gives: V gene, D gene, clone size, J gene, CDR3 DNA, CDR3 protein. A D gene is named only where the DNA matches it firmly. Expanded clones are given a class, and other clones once, few, many or no size at all.

TRBV19	TRBD1	-	TRBJ2-1	TGTGCCAGTAGTAGCGACAGGGGCCGCATCGATCCCAATGAGCAGTTCTTC	CASSSDRGRIDPNEQFF
TRBV12-3/TRBV12-4	-	-	TRBJ1-5	TGTGCCAGCAGTAGTAGAGGAGTCCAGCATTTT	CASSSRGVQHF
TRBV9	TRBD1	-	TRBJ2-1	TGTGCCAGCAGCGCCAACAGGGGGAGGCATGAGCAGTTCTTC	CASSANRGRHEQFF
TRBV18	TRBD1	-	TRBJ2-7	TGTGCCAGCTCACCAGGGACAGGCACCTACGAGCAGTACTTC	CASSPGTGTYEQYF
TRBV7-3	TRBD2	-	TRBJ2-7	TGTGCCAGCAGGGCGACTAGCGGGTCCGAGCAGTACTTC	CASRATSGSEQYF
TRBV4-3	TRBD1	-	TRBJ2-7	TGCGCCAGCAGCCACGGGACAGGGCCCTACGAGCAGTACTTC	CASSHGTGPYEQYF
TRBV7-8	TRBD1	-	TRBJ1-4	TGTGCCAGCAGCTTAACCGAGGGACAGGGATATGAAAAACTGTTTTTT	CASSLTEGQGYEKLFF
TRBV5-4	-	-	TRBJ1-6	TGTGCCAGCAGTTGGTACAGAAATTCACCCCTCCACTTT	CASSWYRNSPLHF
TRBV28	-	-	TRBJ1-2	TGTGCCAGCACCCTCGCGGGGGCCTATGGCTACACCTTC	CASTLAGAYGYTF
TRBV30	-	few	TRBJ1-2	TGTGCCTGGAGTGCCCTTCTCGGGGGGGGTGATGGCTACACCTTC	CAWSALLGGGDGYTF
TRBV29-1	-	-	TRBJ1-2	TGCAGCGTTGAATCTCCGTTAACTGGTGGCTACACCTTC	CSVESPLTGGYTF
TRBV9	-	-	TRBJ1-2	TGTGCCAGCAGCGGGACACAAAACTATGGCTACACCTTC	CASSGTQNYGYTF
TRBV18	-	-	TRBJ2-1	TGTGCCAGCTCACCGGAGCTACTCAATGAGCAGTTCTTC	CASSPELLNEQFF
TRBV4-1	-	once	TRBJ1-4	TGCGCCAGCAGCCAAGTTAACAGCTTTAATGAAAAACTGTTTTTT	CASSQVNSFNEKLFF
TRBV28	-	once	TRBJ1-5	TGTGCCAGCAGTTTATTAGACAGGTCGGAAACAAATCAGCCCCAGCATTTT	CASSLLDRSETNQPQHF
TRBV3-1/TRBV3-2	-	-	TRBJ2-1	TGTGCCAGCAGCCCGGACCCCTGGAGGGAATACAATGAGCAGTTCTTC	CASSPDPWREYNEQFF
TRBV7-3	-	once	TRBJ1-4	TGTGCCAGCAGCTTGCCGCTGAGGGGGTTGGAAAAACTGTTTTTT	CASSLPLRGLEKLFF
TRBV24-1	-	-	TRBJ2-1	TGTGCCACCAGTCCAGGAGGAGCCTACAATGAGCAGTTCTTC	CATSPGGAYNEQFF
TRBV11-2	TRBD2	-	TRBJ2-1	TGTGCCAGCAGCTTTCTAGCGGGAGGCATTTACAATGAGCAGTTCTTC	CASSFLAGGIYNEQFF
TRBV6-2/TRBV6-3	TRBD2	-	TRBJ2-5	TGTGCCAGCAGTTACGGCATGTGGAATTTAGCGGGAGGAGTGGAGACCCAGTACTTC	CASSYGMWNLAGGVETQYF
TRBV3-1/TRBV3-2	-	-	TRBJ1-4	TGTGCCAGCAGCCAAAAGGATCCGGGAGAAAAACTGTTTTTT	CASSQKDPGEKLFF
TRBV6-6	TRBD2	-	TRBJ2-7	TGTGCCAGCTTGTCGGGGGGTTCCCACGAGCAGTACTTC	CASLSGGSHEQYF
TRBV13	-	-	TRBJ2-5	TGTGCCAGCAGCTTAGGCCAGAGTAGCAGAGAGACCCAGTACTTC	CASSLGQSSRETQYF
TRBV11-2	TRBD2	once	TRBJ2-1	TGTGCCAGCAGCGGACTAGCGGGAGGGCTGGGCAATGAGCAGTTCTTC	CASSGLAGGLGNEQFF
TRBV6-5	TRBD1	-	TRBJ2-2	TGTGCCAGCAGCCTCCCGGGACAGCCCGGGGAGCTGTTTTTT	CASSLPGQPGELFF
TRBV5-1	TRBD2	once	TRBJ2-2	TGCGCCAGCAGCGGGGGACTAGCGGGATACGGCGGGGAGCTGTTTTTT	CASSGGLAGYGGELFF
TRBV5-1	-	-	TRBJ1-2	TGCGCCAGCAGCTTTTCCCCACAGGAGGGCTATGGCTACACCTTC	CASSFSPQEGYGYTF
TRBV3-1/TRBV3-2	TRBD1	-	TRBJ1-5	TGTGCCAGCAGCCAATCAGACAGGGGTAGCAATCAGCCCCAGCATTTT	CASSQSDRGSNQPQHF
TRBV6-4	-	few	TRBJ2-1	TGTGCCAGCAGTGACTCTCCCGACAATGAGCAGTTCTTC	CASSDSPDNEQFF
TRBV10-3	-	-	TRBJ2-1	TGTGCCATCAGTGACAGGGACAATGAGCAGTTCTTC	CAISDRDNEQFF
TRBV21-1	-	once	TRBJ2-5	TGTGCCAGCAGCCTTCGATCGTCTAGCGGGCGGCGAGACCAGTACTTC	CASSLRSSSGRRDQYF
TRBV28	-	-	TRBJ2-7	TGTGCCAGCAGGGCGAGGTTATACGAGCAGTACTTC	CASRARLYEQYF
TRBV7-3	-	-	TRBJ1-6	TGTGCCAGCAGCTTATTTCCGGGCCCGGAGGAACCCCTCCACTTT	CASSLFPGPEEPLHF
TRBV9	TRBD1	-	TRBJ2-1	TGTGCCAGCAGCGTAGACCTTCGACAGGGTGGCTCCTACAATGAGCAGTTCTTC	CASSVDLRQGGSYNEQFF
TRBV5-1	TRBD1	once	TRBJ2-5	TGCGCCAGCAGGGACAGGGGGCTAGAGACCCAGTACTTC	CASRDRGLETQYF
TRBV19	TRBD2	few	TRBJ2-3	TGTGCCAGTAGTCCTCTGACTAGCGGGAGCCTAATAACGCAGTATTTT	CASSPLTSGSLITQYF
TRBV24-1	TRBD2	-	TRBJ2-1	TGTGCCACCAGGGAACGGGGACTAGCGGGAGTTAAGGGCTCCTACAATGAGCAGTTCTTC	CATRERGLAGVKGSYNEQFF
TRBV2	-	once	TRBJ1-6	TGTGCCAGCAAGTTAGGCGAGGGCGTCTCACCCCTCCACTTT	CASKLGEGVSPLHF
TRBV4-1	TRBD2	few	TRBJ2-7	TGCGCCTTGGGACTAGGGGTCTACGAGCAGTACTTC	CALGLGVYEQYF
TRBV9	TRBD1	-	TRBJ2-1	TGTGCCAGCAGCGCGAAGCTGGGACAGGGTTACAATGAGCAGTTCTTC	CASSAKLGQGYNEQFF
TRBV5-1	TRBD1	-	TRBJ1-5	TGCGCCAGCAGCGGTACAGGGGGCCAGGAGCCCCAGCATTTT	CASSGTGGQEPQHF
TRBV20-1	-	-	TRBJ2-5	TGCAGTGCTAGTATCAGGCAAGAGACCCAGTACTTC	CSASIRQETQYF
TRBV5-6	TRBD2	-	TRBJ2-7	TGTGCCAGCAGCTCCTGGACTAGCGGGAGCATCCACGAGCAGTACTTC	CASSSWTSGSIHEQYF